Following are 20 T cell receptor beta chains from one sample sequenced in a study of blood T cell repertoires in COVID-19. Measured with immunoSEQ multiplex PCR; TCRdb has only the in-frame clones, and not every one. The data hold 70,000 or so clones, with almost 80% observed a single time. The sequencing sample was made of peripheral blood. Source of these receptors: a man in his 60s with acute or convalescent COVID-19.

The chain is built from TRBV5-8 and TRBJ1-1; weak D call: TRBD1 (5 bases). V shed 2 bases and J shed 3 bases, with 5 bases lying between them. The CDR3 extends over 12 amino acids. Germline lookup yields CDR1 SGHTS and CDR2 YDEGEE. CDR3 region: CASSLQDTEAFF. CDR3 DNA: TGTGCCAGCAGCTTACAGGACACTGAAGCTTTCTTT.

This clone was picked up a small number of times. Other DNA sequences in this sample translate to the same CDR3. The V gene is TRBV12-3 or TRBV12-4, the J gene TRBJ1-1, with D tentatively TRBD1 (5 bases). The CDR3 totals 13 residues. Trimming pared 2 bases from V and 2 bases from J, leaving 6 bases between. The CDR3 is CASSLQGNTEAFF. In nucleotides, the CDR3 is TGTGCCAGCAGTTTACAGGGAAACACTGAAGCTTTCTTT.

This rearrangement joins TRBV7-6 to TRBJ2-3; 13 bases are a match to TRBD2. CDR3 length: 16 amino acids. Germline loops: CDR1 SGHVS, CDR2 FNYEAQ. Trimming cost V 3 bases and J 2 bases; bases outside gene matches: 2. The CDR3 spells CASSFTSGGATDTQYF. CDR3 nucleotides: TGTGCCAGCAGCTTCACTAGCGGGGGGGCCACAGATACGCAGTATTTT.

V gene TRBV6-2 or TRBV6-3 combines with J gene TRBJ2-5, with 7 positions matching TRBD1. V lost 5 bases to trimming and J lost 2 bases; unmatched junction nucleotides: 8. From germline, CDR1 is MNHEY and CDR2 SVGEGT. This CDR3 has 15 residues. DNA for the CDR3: TGTGCCAGCAGTGGGACGACAGGGAATCAAGAGACCCAGTACTTC. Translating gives CASSGTTGNQETQYF.

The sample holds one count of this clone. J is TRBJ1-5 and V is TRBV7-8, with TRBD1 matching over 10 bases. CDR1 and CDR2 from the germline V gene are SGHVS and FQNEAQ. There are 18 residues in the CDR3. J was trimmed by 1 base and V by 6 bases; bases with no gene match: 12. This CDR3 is CASRPDRGQISSNQPQHF. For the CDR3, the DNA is TGTGCCAGCAGGCCTGACAGGGGGCAAATATCGAGCAATCAGCCCCAGCATTTT. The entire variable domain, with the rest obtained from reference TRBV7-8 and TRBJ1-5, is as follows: GAGVSQSPRYKVAKRGQDVALRCDPISGHVSLFWYQQALGQGPEFLTYFQNEAQLDKSGLPSDRFFAERPEGSVSTLKIQRTQQEDSAVYLCASRPDRGQISSNQPQHFGDGTRLSIL.

The CDR3 region has the DNA TGTGCCAGCTCACCCCTTTCGGGGCAAGAGACCCAGTACTTC. Translating gives CASSPLSGQETQYF. This chain uses TRBV18 with TRBJ2-5, with D maybe TRBD2 (5 bases). The V gene lost 3 bases and the J gene lost 2 bases, with 10 bases spanning the gap. The CDR3 extends over 14 amino acids. Germline V gives CDR1 KGHSH, CDR2 LQKENI. Using reference TRBV18 and TRBJ2-5 for the parts outside the CDR3, the full variable domain is NAGVMQNPRHLVRRRGQEARLRCSPMKGHSHVYWYRQLPEEGLKFMVYLQKENIIDESGMPKERFSAEFPKEGPSILRIQQVVRGDSAAYFCASSPLSGQETQYFGPGTRLLVL.

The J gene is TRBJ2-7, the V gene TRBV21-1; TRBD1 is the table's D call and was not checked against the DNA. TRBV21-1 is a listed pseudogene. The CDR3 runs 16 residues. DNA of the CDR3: TGTGCCAGCAGCAAAGAGGTCCGTGACAGGGTTTACGAGCAGTACTTC. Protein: CASSKEVRDRVYEQYF.

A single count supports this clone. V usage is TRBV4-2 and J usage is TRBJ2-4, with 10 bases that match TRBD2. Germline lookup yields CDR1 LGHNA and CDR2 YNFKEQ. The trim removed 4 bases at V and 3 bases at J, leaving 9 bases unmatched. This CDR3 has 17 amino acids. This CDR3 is CASSLGIAGGGKNIQYF. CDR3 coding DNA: TGTGCCAGCAGCCTTGGGATAGCGGGGGGAGGCAAAAACATTCAGTACTTC.

The CDR3 DNA is TGTGCCAGCTCACCACTAGCACAGGGGGGCGCCGAGCAGTACTTC. This sequence encodes CASSPLAQGGAEQYF. The rearrangement links TRBV18 to TRBJ2-7; 8 positions agree with TRBD1. The CDR3 contains 15 residues. The V gene end was trimmed by 1 base and the J gene end by 6 bases; junction bases not matched to a gene: 8. Germline V gene sequence: CDR1 KGHSH, CDR2 LQKENI.

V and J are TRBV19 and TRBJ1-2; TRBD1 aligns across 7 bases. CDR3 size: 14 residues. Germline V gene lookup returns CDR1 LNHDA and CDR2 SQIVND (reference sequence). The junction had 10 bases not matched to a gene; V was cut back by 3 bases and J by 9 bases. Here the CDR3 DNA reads TGTGCCAGTAGTATCCCAGGGGGTCGGTATAGCTACACCTTC. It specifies CASSIPGGRYSYTF.

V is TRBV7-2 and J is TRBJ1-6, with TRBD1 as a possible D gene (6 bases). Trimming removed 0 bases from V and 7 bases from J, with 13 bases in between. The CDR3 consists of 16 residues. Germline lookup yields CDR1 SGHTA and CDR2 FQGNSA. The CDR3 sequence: CASSLATGRRNSPLHF. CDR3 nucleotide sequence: TGTGCCAGCAGCTTAGCCACAGGGAGACGGAATTCACCCCTCCACTTT.

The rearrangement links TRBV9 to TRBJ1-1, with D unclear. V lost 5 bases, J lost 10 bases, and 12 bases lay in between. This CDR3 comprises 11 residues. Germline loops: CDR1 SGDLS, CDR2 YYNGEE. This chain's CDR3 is CASRGAKGAFF. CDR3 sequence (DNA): TGTGCCAGCAGGGGAGCAAAAGGAGCTTTCTTT.

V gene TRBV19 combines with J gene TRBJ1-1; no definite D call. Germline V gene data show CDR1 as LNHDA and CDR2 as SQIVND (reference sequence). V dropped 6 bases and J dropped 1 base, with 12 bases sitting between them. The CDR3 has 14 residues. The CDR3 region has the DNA TGTGCCAGTAGGCTATCAATGAGGAACACTGAAGCTTTCTTT. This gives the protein CASRLSMRNTEAFF.

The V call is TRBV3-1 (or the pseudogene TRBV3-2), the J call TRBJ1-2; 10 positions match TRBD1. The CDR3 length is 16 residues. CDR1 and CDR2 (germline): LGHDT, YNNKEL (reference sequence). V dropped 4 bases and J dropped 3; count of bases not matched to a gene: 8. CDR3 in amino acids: CASSPVPGQGHYGYTF. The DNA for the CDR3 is TGTGCCAGCAGCCCCGTCCCGGGACAGGGGCACTATGGCTACACCTTC.

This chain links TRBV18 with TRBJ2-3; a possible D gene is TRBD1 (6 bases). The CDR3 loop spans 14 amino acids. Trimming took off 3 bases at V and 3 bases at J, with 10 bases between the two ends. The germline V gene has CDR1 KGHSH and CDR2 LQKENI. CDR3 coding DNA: TGTGCCAGCTCACCGCCTCAGGGGACAGATACGCAGTATTTT. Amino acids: CASSPPQGTDTQYF.

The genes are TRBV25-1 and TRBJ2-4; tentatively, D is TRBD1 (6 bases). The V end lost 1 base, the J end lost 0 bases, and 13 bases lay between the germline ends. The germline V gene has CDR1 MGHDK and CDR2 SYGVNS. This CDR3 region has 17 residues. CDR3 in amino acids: CASSESAGVSAKNIQYF. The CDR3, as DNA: TGTGCCAGCAGTGAATCAGCAGGGGTCTCAGCCAAAAACATTCAGTACTTC.

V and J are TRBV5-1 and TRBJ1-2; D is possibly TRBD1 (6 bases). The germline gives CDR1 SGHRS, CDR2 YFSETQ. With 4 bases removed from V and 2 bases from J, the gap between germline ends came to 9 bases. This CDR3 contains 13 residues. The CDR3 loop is CASSPDRNYGYTF. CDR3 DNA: TGCGCCAGCAGCCCCGACAGGAACTATGGCTACACCTTC.

DNA of the CDR3: TGTGCCAGCAGCGACCGGGGGGCAGATCAGCCCCAGCATTTT. This translates into CASSDRGADQPQHF. The V call is TRBV9, the J call TRBJ1-5; D possibly corresponds to TRBD1 (6 bases). Trimming took off 3 bases at V and 5 bases at J, with 12 bases between the two ends. Per germline, CDR1 SGDLS and CDR2 YYNGEE. The CDR3 is 14 amino acids.

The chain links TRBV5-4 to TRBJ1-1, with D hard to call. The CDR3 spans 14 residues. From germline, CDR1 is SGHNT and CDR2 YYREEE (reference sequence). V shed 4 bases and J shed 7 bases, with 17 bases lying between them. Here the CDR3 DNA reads TGTGCCAGCAGCCCCTTTGAGGGCTGGGGTGAAGCTTTCTTT. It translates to CASSPFEGWGEAFF.

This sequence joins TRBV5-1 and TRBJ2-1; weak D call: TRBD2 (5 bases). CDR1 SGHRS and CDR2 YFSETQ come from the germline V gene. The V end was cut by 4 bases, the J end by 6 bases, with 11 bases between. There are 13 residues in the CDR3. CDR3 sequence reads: CASSLIGINEQFF. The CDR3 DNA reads TGCGCCAGCAGCCTCATCGGGATCAATGAGCAGTTCTTC.